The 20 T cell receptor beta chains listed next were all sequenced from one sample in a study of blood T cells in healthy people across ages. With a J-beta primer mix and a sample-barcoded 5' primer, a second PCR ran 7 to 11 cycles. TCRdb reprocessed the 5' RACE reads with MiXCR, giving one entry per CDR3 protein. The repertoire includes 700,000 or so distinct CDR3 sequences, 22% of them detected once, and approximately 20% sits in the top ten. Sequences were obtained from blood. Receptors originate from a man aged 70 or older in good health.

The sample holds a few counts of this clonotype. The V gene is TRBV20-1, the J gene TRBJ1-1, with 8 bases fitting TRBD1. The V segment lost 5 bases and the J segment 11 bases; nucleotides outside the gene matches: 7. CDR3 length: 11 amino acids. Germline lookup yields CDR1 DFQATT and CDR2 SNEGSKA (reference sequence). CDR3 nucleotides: TGCAGTGCTCGGACAGGGCAGAAGGCTTTCTTT. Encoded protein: CSARTGQKAFF.

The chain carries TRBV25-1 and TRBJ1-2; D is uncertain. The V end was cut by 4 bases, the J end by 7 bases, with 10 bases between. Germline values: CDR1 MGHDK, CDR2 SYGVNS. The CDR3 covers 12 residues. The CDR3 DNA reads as TGTGCCAGCAGTGCAGGTATCCGTGGCTACACCTTC. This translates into CASSAGIRGYTF.

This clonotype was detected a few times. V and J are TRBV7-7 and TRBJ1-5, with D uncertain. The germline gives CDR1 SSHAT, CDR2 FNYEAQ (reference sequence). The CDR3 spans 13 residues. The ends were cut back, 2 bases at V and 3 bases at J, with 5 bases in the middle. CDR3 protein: CASSLQTNQPQHF. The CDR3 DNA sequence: TGTGCCAGCAGCTTACAGACCAATCAGCCCCAGCATTTT.

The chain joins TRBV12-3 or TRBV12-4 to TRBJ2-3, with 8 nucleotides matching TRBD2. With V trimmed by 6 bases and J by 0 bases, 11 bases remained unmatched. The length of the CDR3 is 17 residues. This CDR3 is CASSYPTSVSSTDTQYF. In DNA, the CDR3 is TGTGCCAGCAGCTACCCGACTAGCGTCTCAAGCACAGATACGCAGTATTTT.

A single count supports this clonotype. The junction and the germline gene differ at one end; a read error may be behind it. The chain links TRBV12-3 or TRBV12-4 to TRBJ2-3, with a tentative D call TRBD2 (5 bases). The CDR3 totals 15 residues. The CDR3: CASSFGRGSTDAQYF. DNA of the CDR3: TGTGCCAGCAGTTTTGGGAGAGGGAGTACAGATGCGCAGTATTTT.

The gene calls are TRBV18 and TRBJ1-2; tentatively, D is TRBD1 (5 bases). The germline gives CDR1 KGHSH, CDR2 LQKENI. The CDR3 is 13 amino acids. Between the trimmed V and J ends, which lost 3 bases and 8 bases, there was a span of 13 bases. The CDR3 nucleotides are TGTGCCAGCTCACCCGACAGCCTAGGAGGCTACACCTTC. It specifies CASSPDSLGGYTF.

CDR3 nucleotides: TGTGCCAGCAGCTTAGATATGACTGGGGCCAACGTCCTGACTTTC. This codes for CASSLDMTGANVLTF. This chain uses TRBV5-4 with TRBJ2-6, with unresolved D. There are 15 residues in the CDR3. Germline V gene lookup returns CDR1 SGHNT and CDR2 YYREEE (reference sequence). Trimming removed 2 bases at V and 2 bases at J, with 8 bases between.

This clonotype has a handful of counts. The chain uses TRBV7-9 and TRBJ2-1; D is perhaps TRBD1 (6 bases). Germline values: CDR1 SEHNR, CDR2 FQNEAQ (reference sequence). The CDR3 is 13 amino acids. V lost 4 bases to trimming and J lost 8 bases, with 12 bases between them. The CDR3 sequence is CASSSGDFDEQFF. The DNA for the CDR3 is TGTGCCAGCAGCTCAGGGGATTTCGATGAGCAGTTCTTC. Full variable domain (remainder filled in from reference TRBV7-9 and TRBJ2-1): DTGVSQNPRHKITKRGQNVTFRCDPISEHNRLYWYRQTLGQGPEFLTYFQNEAQLEKSRLLSDRFSAERPKGSFSTLEIQRTEQGDSAMYLCASSSGDFDEQFFGPGTRLTVL.

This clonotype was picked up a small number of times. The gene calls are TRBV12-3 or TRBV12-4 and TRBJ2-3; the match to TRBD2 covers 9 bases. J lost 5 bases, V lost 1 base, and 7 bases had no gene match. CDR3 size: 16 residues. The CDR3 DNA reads TGTGCCAGCAGTTTAGGGCGGCGGGGGGGCGTAGATACGCAGTATTTT. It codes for CASSLGRRGGVDTQYF.

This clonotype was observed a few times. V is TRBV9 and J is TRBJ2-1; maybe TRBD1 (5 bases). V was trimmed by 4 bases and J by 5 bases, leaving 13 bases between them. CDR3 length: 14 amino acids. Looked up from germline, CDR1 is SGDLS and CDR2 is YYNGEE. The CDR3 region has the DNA TGTGCCAGCAGCACCGCAGGGATCCACAATGAGCAGTTCTTC. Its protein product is CASSTAGIHNEQFF.

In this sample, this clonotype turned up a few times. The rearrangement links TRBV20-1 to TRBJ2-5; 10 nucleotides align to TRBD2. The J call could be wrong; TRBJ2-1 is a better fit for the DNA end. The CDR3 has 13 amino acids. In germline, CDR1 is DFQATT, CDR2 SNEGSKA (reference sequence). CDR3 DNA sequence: TGCAGTGCTAGCTTAGCGGGAGGAAATGAGCAGTTCTTC. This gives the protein CSASLAGGNEQFF.

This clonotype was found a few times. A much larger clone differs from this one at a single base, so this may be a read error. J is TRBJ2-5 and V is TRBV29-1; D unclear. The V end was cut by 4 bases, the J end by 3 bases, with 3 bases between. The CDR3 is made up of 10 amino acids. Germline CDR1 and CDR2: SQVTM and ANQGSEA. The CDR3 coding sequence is TGCAGCGTTGCGGAAGAGACCCAGTACTTC. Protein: CSVAEETQYF.

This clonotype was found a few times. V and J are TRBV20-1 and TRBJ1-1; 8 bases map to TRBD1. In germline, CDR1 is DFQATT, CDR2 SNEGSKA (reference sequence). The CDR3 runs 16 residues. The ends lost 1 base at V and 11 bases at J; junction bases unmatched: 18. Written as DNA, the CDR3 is TGCAGTGCTAGAGGGACCTGGAGACAGGGGTTCGTGATGGCTTTCTTT. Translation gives CSARGTWRQGFVMAFF.

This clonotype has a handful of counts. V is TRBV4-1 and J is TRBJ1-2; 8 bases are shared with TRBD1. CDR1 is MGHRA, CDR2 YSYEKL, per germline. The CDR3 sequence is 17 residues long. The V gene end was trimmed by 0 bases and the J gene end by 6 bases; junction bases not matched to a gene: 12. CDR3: CASSQDWGTGPRDGYTF. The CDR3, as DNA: TGCGCCAGCAGCCAAGATTGGGGGACAGGCCCAAGGGATGGCTACACCTTC.

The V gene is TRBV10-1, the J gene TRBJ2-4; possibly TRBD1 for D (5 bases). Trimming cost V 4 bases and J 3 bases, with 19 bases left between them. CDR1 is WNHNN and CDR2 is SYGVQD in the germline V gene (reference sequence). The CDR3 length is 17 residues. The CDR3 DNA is TGCGCCAGCAGTGGTCTCAAGGGGATGGCCTACAAAAACATTCAGTACTTC. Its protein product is CASSGLKGMAYKNIQYF.

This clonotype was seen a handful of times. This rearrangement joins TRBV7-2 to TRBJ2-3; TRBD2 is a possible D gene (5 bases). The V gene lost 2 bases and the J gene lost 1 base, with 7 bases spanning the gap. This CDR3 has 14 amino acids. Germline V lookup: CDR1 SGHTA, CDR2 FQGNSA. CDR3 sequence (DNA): TGTGCCAGCAGCTTAAGGCGGGGCACAGATACGCAGTATTTT. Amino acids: CASSLRRGTDTQYF.

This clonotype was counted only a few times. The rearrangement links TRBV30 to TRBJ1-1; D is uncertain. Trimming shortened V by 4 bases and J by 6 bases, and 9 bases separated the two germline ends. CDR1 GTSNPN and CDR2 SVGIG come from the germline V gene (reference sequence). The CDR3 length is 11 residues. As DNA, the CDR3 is TGTGCCTGGACTATGAGGTCTGAAGCTTTCTTT. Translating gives CAWTMRSEAFF.

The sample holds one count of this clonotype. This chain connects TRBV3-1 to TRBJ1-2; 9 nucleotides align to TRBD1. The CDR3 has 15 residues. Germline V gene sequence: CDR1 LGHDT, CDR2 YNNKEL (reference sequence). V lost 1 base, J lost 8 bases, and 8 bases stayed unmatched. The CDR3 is CASSQVRGQGGGYTF. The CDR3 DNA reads TGTGCCAGCAGCCAAGTAAGGGGACAGGGAGGCGGCTACACCTTC.

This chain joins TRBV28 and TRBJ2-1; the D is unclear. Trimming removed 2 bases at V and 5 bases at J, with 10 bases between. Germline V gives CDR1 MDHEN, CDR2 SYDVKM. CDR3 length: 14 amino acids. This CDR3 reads CASSLPGPNNEQFF. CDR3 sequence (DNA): TGTGCCAGCAGTTTACCGGGCCCAAACAATGAGCAGTTCTTC.

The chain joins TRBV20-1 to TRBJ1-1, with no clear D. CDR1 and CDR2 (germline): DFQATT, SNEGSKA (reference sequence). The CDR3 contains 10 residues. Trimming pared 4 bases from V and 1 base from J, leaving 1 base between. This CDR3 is CSAKNTEAFF. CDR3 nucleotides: TGCAGTGCTAAGAACACTGAAGCTTTCTTT.